These 20 T cell receptor beta chains originate from one sample sequenced in a study of human T cells and chemical hapten exposure. Via MiXCR, TCRdb re-called the RACE reads, giving one row per CDR3 protein. In the table there are around 56,000 distinct CDR3 sequences, around 10% of which are singletons. Indicated time point: pre-sensitization, week 0. Treatment indicated: therapeutic diphenylcyclopropenone sensitization with weekly scalp DPC. This sample comprised whole blood, obtained in connection with sensitization to the hapten diphenylcyclopropenone (DPC). These receptors all come from a man between 40 and 49 years old with alopecia areata. Some clones in this sample may be carry-over from other donors' samples.

This chain connects TRBV12-3 or TRBV12-4 to TRBJ2-2; D is perhaps TRBD1 (6 bases). The CDR3 contains 14 residues. The ends were cut back, 8 bases at V and 9 bases at J, with 19 bases in the middle. The CDR3 region has the DNA TGTGCCAGCCTTTTAGGGGGTTCGCCCCGGGAGCTGTTTTTT. Its translation: CASLLGGSPRELFF.

This clonotype was recorded a few times. The V call is TRBV20-1, the J call TRBJ2-5; D not resolved. Trimming removed 1 base from V and 3 bases from J, with 9 bases in between. Germline CDR1 is DFQATT and CDR2 is SNEGSKA (reference sequence). The CDR3 has 13 residues. The CDR3 nucleotides are TGCAGTGCTAGAGGGGTCATGGAAGAGACCCAGTACTTC. Translated, it gives CSARGVMEETQYF.

This clonotype was seen more than once but under ten times. The chain employs TRBV28 and TRBJ2-1; 10 bases align to TRBD2. CDR1 MDHEN and CDR2 SYDVKM come from the germline V gene. V was pared by 6 bases and J by 2 bases, with 7 bases of the junction left unmatched. The CDR3 contains 16 residues. The CDR3 nucleotides read TGTGCCAGCAGCACCTCTAGCGGGAGCACCTACAATGAGCAGTTCTTC. Its protein is CASSTSSGSTYNEQFF.

V gene TRBV2 combines with J gene TRBJ2-7; D is undetermined. Trimming took 7 bases from V and 0 from J, leaving 16 bases between them. Germline CDR1 SNHLY, CDR2 FYNNEI. This CDR3 is built from 15 residues. The CDR3 here is CASIGRDGYSYEQYF. Here the CDR3 DNA reads TGTGCCAGCATCGGAAGAGATGGGTACTCCTACGAGCAGTACTTC.

In this sample, this clonotype turned up many times. V is TRBV20-1 and J is TRBJ2-3, with TRBD1 matching 9 bases. The CDR3 has 13 amino acids. CDR1 is DFQATT, CDR2 SNEGSKA, per germline (reference sequence). Trimming cost V 6 bases and J 2 bases; bases outside gene matches: 3. The chain's CDR3 is CSAWDRDTDTQYF. The CDR3 coding sequence is TGCAGTGCATGGGACAGGGACACAGATACGCAGTATTTT.

This clonotype was seen a few times. The V gene is TRBV12-3 or TRBV12-4, the J gene TRBJ2-5, with no clear D. The CDR3 is made up of 12 amino acids. Trimming cost V 3 bases and J 0 bases, with 2 bases left between them. The CDR3 is CASSFDQETQYF. CDR3 DNA sequence: TGTGCCAGCAGTTTTGACCAAGAGACCCAGTACTTC.

This clonotype was counted a few times. The chain has TRBV20-1 and TRBJ2-3; D gene uncertain. V was pared by 2 bases and J by 0 bases, with 9 bases between. Germline CDR1 reads DFQATT; CDR2 reads SNEGSKA (reference sequence). The CDR3 extends over 14 amino acids. The chain's CDR3 is CSARLGGSTDTQYF. The CDR3 coding sequence is TGCAGTGCTAGACTGGGCGGTAGCACAGATACGCAGTATTTT.

This rearrangement joins TRBV20-1 to TRBJ2-2; D might be TRBD1 (6 bases). Germline-derived CDR1 and CDR2 are DFQATT and SNEGSKA (reference sequence). The CDR3 length is 16 residues. V was cut by 5 bases and J by 4 bases, with 20 bases left in between. CDR3 in amino acids: CSAPRSGRGGTGELFF. CDR3 DNA sequence: TGCAGTGCTCCGCGAAGCGGCAGGGGTGGCACCGGGGAGCTGTTTTTT.

The chain uses TRBV7-6 and TRBJ2-5, with 12 bases matching TRBD2. CDR1 and CDR2 (germline): SGHVS, FNYEAQ. With 5 bases clipped from V and 3 bases from J, the junction kept 13 bases outside the gene matches. This CDR3 contains 18 residues. CDR3 bases: TGTGCCAGCAGCCCTGAACCGACGCTAGCGGGAGGGAAAGAGACCCAGTACTTC. This encodes CASSPEPTLAGGKETQYF.

This chain links TRBV5-6 with TRBJ2-1; D unresolved. Germline CDR1 SGHDT, CDR2 YYEEEE. This CDR3 contains 11 residues. V lost 3 bases, J lost 11 bases, and 9 bases lay in between. CDR3 residues: CASSYEVQQFF. The CDR3 DNA sequence: TGTGCCAGCAGCTATGAGGTCCAGCAGTTCTTC.

This clonotype has ten or more counts. The gene calls are TRBV3-1 and TRBJ2-2; D gene unclear. The CDR3 covers 15 residues. Germline V CDR1 and CDR2: LGHDT, YNNKEL (reference sequence). Trimming left V 1 base short and J 4 bases short, with 10 bases between. The CDR3 region has the DNA TGTGCCAGCAGCCAAGTTAGCATCGGCACCGGGGAGCTGTTTTTT. The encoded protein is CASSQVSIGTGELFF.

This clonotype was seen only a few times. This chain uses TRBV6-5 with TRBJ2-1; TRBD1 aligns across 7 bases. V trimming: 6 bases; J trimming: 4 bases; junction bases outside the gene matches: 12. The CDR3 loop spans 16 amino acids. Germline CDR1 reads MNHEY; CDR2 reads SVGAGI. The CDR3 spells CASRFYRGSSYNEQFF. CDR3 coding DNA: TGTGCCAGCAGATTTTACAGGGGAAGTTCTTACAATGAGCAGTTCTTC.

CDR3 coding DNA: TGCAGCGGAGGACAGAAAAACACCGGGGAGCTGTTTTTT. Residues: CSGGQKNTGELFF. The chain couples TRBV29-1 to TRBJ2-2; perhaps TRBD1 as D (6 bases). Germline V gene sequence: CDR1 SQVTM, CDR2 ANQGSEA. Trimming cost V 7 bases and J 2 bases, with 11 bases left between them. The CDR3 has 13 amino acids.

This clonotype was seen a handful of times. J is TRBJ2-5 and V is TRBV6-5; D gene ambiguous. The CDR3 spans 11 residues. From germline, CDR1 is MNHEY and CDR2 SVGAGI. V was pared by 6 bases and J by 7 bases, with 9 bases between. The CDR3 region is CASSNVGTQYF. The DNA of the CDR3 is TGTGCCAGCAGCAACGTTGGGACCCAGTACTTC.

This chain joins TRBV7-2 and TRBJ2-5, with 9 bases matching TRBD2. This CDR3 contains 15 residues. Germline V lookup: CDR1 SGHTA, CDR2 FQGNSA. V was clipped by 2 bases and J by 3 bases; unmatched bases: 4. CDR3: CASSLLGTSKETQYF. The CDR3 DNA reads TGTGCCAGCAGCTTATTGGGGACTAGCAAAGAGACCCAGTACTTC. Looking up the rest from reference TRBV7-2 and TRBJ2-5 gives the full variable domain: GAGVSQSPSNKVTEKGKDVELRCDPISGHTALYWYRQSLGQGLEFLIYFQGNSAPDKSGLPSDRFSAERTGGSVSTLTIQRTQQEDSAVYLCASSLLGTSKETQYFGPGTRLLVL.

By sample fraction, this clonotype is medium-sized. The V call is TRBV6-2 or TRBV6-3, the J call TRBJ2-1; perhaps TRBD2 as D (5 bases). The CDR3 consists of 15 residues. Germline assignment: CDR1 MNHEY and CDR2 SVGEGT. V was pared by 6 bases and J by 1 base, with 13 bases between. This CDR3 is CASSHAGGSYNEQFF. CDR3 nucleotides: TGTGCCAGCAGCCACGCAGGAGGTTCCTACAATGAGCAGTTCTTC.

This clonotype was seen more than once but under ten times. The rearrangement joins TRBV11-1 to TRBJ2-1; 8 bases line up with TRBD2. CDR1 and CDR2 (germline): SGHAT, FQDESV (reference sequence). V dropped 2 bases and J dropped 4; count of bases not matched to a gene: 4. The CDR3 totals 15 residues. In nucleotides, the CDR3 is TGTGCCAGCAGCTTACGAGTAGCGGGGTACAATGAGCAGTTCTTC. Residues: CASSLRVAGYNEQFF.

The CDR3 sequence: CASSLTGAPLSNQPQHF. The CDR3 DNA follows: TGTGCCAGCAGTTTGACAGGGGCCCCGCTAAGCAATCAGCCCCAGCATTTT. V and J are TRBV6-5 and TRBJ1-5; 8 bases are a match to TRBD1. Germline loops: CDR1 MNHEY, CDR2 SVGAGI. The V gene end was trimmed by 4 bases and the J gene end by 1 base; junction bases not matched to a gene: 9. The CDR3 contains 17 residues.

The chain uses TRBV11-1 and TRBJ1-6, with a possible D match to TRBD1 (5 bases). V gave up 6 bases and J gave up 10 bases, with 19 bases separating them. Per germline, CDR1 SGHAT and CDR2 FQDESV (reference sequence). The CDR3 is 15 amino acids. As DNA, the CDR3 is TGTGCCAGCAGTTTTAGCCGGGACGGTAGATCACCCCTCCACTTT. Translation: CASSFSRDGRSPLHF.

CDR3 loop: CSARERRAGTSPYNEQFF. The CDR3 DNA reads TGCAGTGCTAGAGAGAGGAGGGCCGGGACTAGCCCCTACAATGAGCAGTTCTTC. This sequence joins TRBV20-1 and TRBJ2-1; TRBD2 agrees at 9 bases. This CDR3 has 18 amino acids. Per the germline V gene, CDR1 is DFQATT and CDR2 is SNEGSKA (reference sequence). V shed 0 bases, J shed 2 bases, and the junction held 11 bases outside the gene matches.